Following are 8 T cell receptor beta chains from one sample sequenced in a study of cytomegalovirus exposure and HLA in healthy donors. The primer mix had 60 Vbeta and 13 Jbeta primers. TCRdb's copy holds only in-frame clones and misses some; the assay was immunoSEQ multiplex PCR. Of fewer than 75,000 clones in the sample, under 85% were seen once. Sequenced input: PBMCs. Every receptor here comes from a woman in her twenties or thirties in good health and CMV-seronegative.

This clone was recorded only once. The chain combines TRBV29-1 with TRBJ2-1; a possible D gene is TRBD2 (6 bases). The CDR3 loop spans 12 amino acids. The germline V gene encodes CDR1 SQVTM and CDR2 ANQGSEA. V was trimmed by 6 bases and J by 6 bases, leaving 12 bases between them. This chain's CDR3 is CSVLPGLNEQFF. DNA of the CDR3: TGCAGCGTCCTACCGGGACTCAATGAGCAGTTCTTC.

V usage is TRBV4-1 and J usage is TRBJ2-2; TRBD2 aligns across 10 bases. The length of the CDR3 is 17 residues. CDR1 is MGHRA and CDR2 is YSYEKL in the germline V gene. The junction had 7 bases not matched to a gene; V was cut back by 1 base and J by 5 bases. Here the CDR3 reads CASSQVIGTSVTGELFF. DNA of the CDR3: TGCGCCAGCAGCCAAGTGATTGGGACTAGCGTGACCGGGGAGCTGTTTTTT.

The chain's CDR3 is CASSLAYVGGGTDTQYF. The CDR3 DNA follows: TGCGCCAGCAGCTTGGCCTACGTAGGGGGGGGCACAGATACGCAGTATTTT. This rearrangement joins TRBV5-1 to TRBJ2-3, with a possible D match to TRBD2 (7 bases). The CDR3 is 17 residues long. The germline V gene encodes CDR1 SGHRS and CDR2 YFSETQ. V gave up 0 bases and J gave up 1 base, with 15 bases separating them.

This clone was counted between two and nine times. The chain joins TRBV19 to TRBJ2-7, with 8 bases identical to TRBD1. The germline V gene encodes CDR1 LNHDA and CDR2 SQIVND (reference sequence). The CDR3 totals 15 residues. The V segment lost 3 bases and the J segment 2 bases; nucleotides outside the gene matches: 6. This CDR3 reads CASSIRTGGPYEQYF. In DNA, the CDR3 is TGTGCCAGTAGTATTAGAACAGGGGGACCCTACGAGCAGTACTTC.

This clone was seen only a few times. V is TRBV28 and J is TRBJ2-1, with D unclear. The CDR3 totals 11 residues. V was trimmed by 1 base and J by 10 bases, leaving 5 bases between them. Germline V gives CDR1 MDHEN, CDR2 SYDVKM. DNA of the CDR3: TGTGCCAGCAGTTTATTAGAAGAGCAGTTCTTC. The encoded protein is CASSLLEEQFF. The variable domain in full, with the rest retrieved from reference TRBV28 and TRBJ2-1, is DVKVTQSSRYLVKRTGEKVFLECVQDMDHENMFWYRQDPGLGLRLIYFSYDVKMKEKGDIPEGYSVSREKKERFSLILESASTNQTSMYLCASSLLEEQFFGPGTRLTVL.

About this clone itself: At one end the junction does not follow the germline gene, possibly because of a read error. Other DNA sequences from this sample encode an identical CDR3 as well. The gene calls are TRBV28 and TRBJ1-1; 10 positions agree with TRBD1. This CDR3 has 17 amino acids. The germline gives CDR1 MDHEN, CDR2 SYDVKM. As DNA, the CDR3 is TGTGCTAGCAGGCGCGGGACAGGGGCTGTTGGAAACACTGAAGCTTTCTTT. It specifies CASRRGTGAVGNTEAFF.

The chain recombines TRBV30 with TRBJ2-7; D is perhaps TRBD2 (5 bases). The ends were cut back, 0 bases at V and 2 bases at J, with 8 bases in the middle. The CDR3 is 13 residues long. CDR1 is GTSNPN and CDR2 is SVGIG in the germline V gene (reference sequence). The CDR3 DNA reads TGTGCCTGGAGTGTGAGCGGAGCCTACGAGCAGTACGTC. Amino acids: CAWSVSGAYEQYV.

This clone has a single count. The chain couples TRBV6-5 to TRBJ1-3; 8 positions match TRBD1. V dropped 2 bases and J dropped 4; count of bases not matched to a gene: 7. Germline V gives CDR1 MNHEY, CDR2 SVGAGI. The CDR3 length is 16 residues. CDR3 in amino acids: CASSYAGTGAGNTIYF. CDR3 bases: TGTGCCAGCAGTTACGCAGGGACAGGTGCGGGAAACACCATATATTTT.